Listed below are T cell receptor beta chains from one sample, sequenced in a study of blood T cell repertoires in COVID-19. The table came from immunoSEQ multiplex PCR; TCRdb's copy has only in-frame clones and leaves some out. The sample has over 150,000 clones; approximately 88% are singletons. Sample: peripheral blood. The receptors were gathered from a woman at least 80 years old with active or convalescent COVID-19. Each CDR3 is given with its conserved first and last residue. The D gene is left open where the match is weak. Clone size is not always given. Where it is, it says once, few, many or a class for expanded clones.

CDR3 DNA,CDR3 protein,V gene,J gene,clone size,D gene
TGTGCCAGCAGCCAATCAGGGGTTGAAGCTTTCTTT,CASSQSGVEAFF,TRBV3-1/TRBV3-2,TRBJ1-1,.,.
TGTGCCAGCACCGGCAGGAGGTTTTTTTCACCCCTCCACTTT,CASTGRRFFSPLHF,TRBV6-5,TRBJ1-6,.,.
TGTGCCAGCAGCCAGACGACAGGGCCCTATGGCTACACCTTC,CASSQTTGPYGYTF,TRBV7-2,TRBJ1-2,.,TRBD1
TGTGCCATCCCCCGGGGACAGGGACCCGAGCAGTACTTC,CAIPRGQGPEQYF,TRBV10-3,TRBJ2-7,once,TRBD1
TGTGCCAGCAGCCCACAGGGCGGAGAGACCCAGTACTTC,CASSPQGGETQYF,TRBV7-2,TRBJ2-5,.,.
TGCAGCGTTGAGCTCTCGGGACTTGAAAAACTGTTTTTT,CSVELSGLEKLFF,TRBV29-1,TRBJ1-4,.,.
TGTGCCAGCAGCAAAGGGGAGGGGTTCCCTAACTATGGCTACACCTTC,CASSKGEGFPNYGYTF,TRBV21-1,TRBJ1-2,.,.
TGCGCCAGCAGCCAAGACAGAGGGATCGAGACCCAGTACTTC,CASSQDRGIETQYF,TRBV4-1,TRBJ2-5,.,.
TGTGCCAGCAGTCCCGCGGGGTGGCCTGAAGCTTTCTTT,CASSPAGWPEAFF,TRBV6-5,TRBJ1-1,.,.
TGTGCCAGCAGCTTGTGGGTAGCGGGGTGGGAGACCCAGTACTTC,CASSLWVAGWETQYF,TRBV5-4,TRBJ2-5,.,TRBD2
TGTGCCAGTATGAACTCGAGGGGGACTGAAGCTTTCTTT,CASMNSRGTEAFF,TRBV19,TRBJ1-1,.,.
TGCGCCAGCAGCCCCTCGGGACTAGTGTACGAGCAGTACTTC,CASSPSGLVYEQYF,TRBV5-1,TRBJ2-7,.,TRBD2
TGTGCCAGCATCTCGTCCGGGACAGGGGCCCAGCCCCAGCATTTT,CASISSGTGAQPQHF,TRBV28,TRBJ1-5,.,TRBD1
TGTGCCAGCAGTCCCCCAGTGACTGAAGCTTTCTTT,CASSPPVTEAFF,TRBV12-3/TRBV12-4,TRBJ1-1,.,.
TGTGCCAGCTCAAACTTCGGACAGAGACCCTCTGGAAACACCATATATTTT,CASSNFGQRPSGNTIYF,TRBV18,TRBJ1-3,.,.
TGTGCCAGCAGCCAACTAACTGGCGGGGAATGGACTGAAGCTTTCTTT,CASSQLTGGEWTEAFF,TRBV16,TRBJ1-1,.,.
TGTGCCAGCAGCCTACGACTAGCGGGGGCCCTAGCGGGCGGGGAGCTGTTTTTT,CASSLRLAGALAGGELFF,TRBV7-2,TRBJ2-2,.,TRBD2
TGTGCCAGCAGCGTAGAGGGGTATGGCTACACCTTC,CASSVEGYGYTF,TRBV9,TRBJ1-2,few,.
TGTGCCAGCAGCGTAGCTGACAGGGCTTTGAACACTGAAGCTTTCTTT,CASSVADRALNTEAFF,TRBV9,TRBJ1-1,.,TRBD1
TGCGCCAGCAGCCATGGAGACAGGGGGCTTTCTGGGGCCAACGTCCTGACTTTC,CASSHGDRGLSGANVLTF,TRBV4-3,TRBJ2-6,.,TRBD1
TGTGCCAGCAGATCCACGACAAATCAGCCCCAGCATTTT,CASRSTTNQPQHF,TRBV27,TRBJ1-5,few,.
TGTGCCAGCAGTTTAAGACTGAAAGAGACCCAGTACTTC,CASSLRLKETQYF,TRBV12-3/TRBV12-4,TRBJ2-5,.,.
TGTGCCAGCAGGTCTGGACAGGGGGCGATAAGCACTGAAGCTTTCTTT,CASRSGQGAISTEAFF,TRBV5-6,TRBJ1-1,.,TRBD1
TGTGCCAGCAGCTTAACCGGGACAGGGCAAGGCTACACCTTC,CASSLTGTGQGYTF,TRBV5-6,TRBJ1-2,.,TRBD1
TGTGCCAGCAGTGACACAGGGGGCCGAAGAAACACCATATATTTT,CASSDTGGRRNTIYF,TRBV6-1,TRBJ1-3,.,TRBD1
TGTGCCAGCAGCTTATTGGACATTTACACAGTGAAGGCTTTCTTT,CASSLLDIYTVKAFF,TRBV7-9,TRBJ1-1,.,.
TGTGCCAGTAGTGGGGACAGCCTTAATTCACCCCTCCACTTT,CASSGDSLNSPLHF,TRBV19,TRBJ1-6,.,TRBD1
TGTGCCAGTAGTAGTGACGGGACAGCCTACGAGCAGTACTTC,CASSSDGTAYEQYF,TRBV19,TRBJ2-7,.,TRBD1
TGCGCCAGCAGCTTGGGCGATTCCTATGGCTACACCTTC,CASSLGDSYGYTF,TRBV5-1,TRBJ1-2,.,.
TGTGCCAGCAGTTACCTGGACACCAACTATGGCTACACCTTC,CASSYLDTNYGYTF,TRBV6-5,TRBJ1-2,.,.
TGTGCCAGCAGCCTCCGAAGGGAACAGGGGAGCTCCTACAATGAGCAGTTCTTC,CASSLRREQGSSYNEQFF,TRBV4-2,TRBJ2-1,few,TRBD1
TGTGCCAGCAGCCCCCGGGGGGGCCGAGAGACCCAGTACTTC,CASSPRGGRETQYF,TRBV6-5,TRBJ2-5,.,TRBD2
TGTGCCAGCAGCCCCCTACTCTCTGGAAACACCATATATTTT,CASSPLLSGNTIYF,TRBV7-2,TRBJ1-3,.,.
TGTGCCATCAGTGAGTTGGCAGCGAACTATGGCTACACCTTC,CAISELAANYGYTF,TRBV10-3,TRBJ1-2,.,.
TGTGCCAGCACCTCGGGGGGGTTAAGCACAGATACGCAGTATTTT,CASTSGGLSTDTQYF,TRBV7-2,TRBJ2-3,.,TRBD2
TGTGCCAGCAGCCAAGGGCAGGGTTGGTTTGGCTACACCTTC,CASSQGQGWFGYTF,TRBV3-1/TRBV3-2,TRBJ1-2,.,.
TGTGCCAGCAGTTGGGGGACTACCGGGGAGCAGTACTTC,CASSWGTTGEQYF,TRBV2,TRBJ2-7,.,TRBD2
TGTGCCAGCAGCTCAACTAGCGGGGGTGAGACCCAGTACTTC,CASSSTSGGETQYF,TRBV7-6,TRBJ2-5,.,TRBD2
TGTGCCAGCAGCCTATATAACAGGGTACCATCGGGGGAGCAGTACTTC,CASSLYNRVPSGEQYF,TRBV5-4,TRBJ2-7,.,.
TGTGCCAGCAGCCTTAGACAGGGACTCAACACTGAAGCTTTCTTT,CASSLRQGLNTEAFF,TRBV14,TRBJ1-1,.,TRBD1
TGTGCCAGCAGCCAAGCGAAGCCCTGGGAGTTTGGGGAGACCCAGTACTTC,CASSQAKPWEFGETQYF,TRBV14,TRBJ2-5,few,.
TGTGCCAGCAGCCCCAGGGAATACGAGCAGTACTTC,CASSPREYEQYF,TRBV5-5,TRBJ2-7,.,.